This T cell receptor (beta chain) was sequenced for a study of shared clonotypes between healthy human individuals. Trimming cost V 0 bases and J 14 bases, with 24 bases left between them. Per germline, CDR1 LGHNA and CDR2 YSLEER. There are 16 residues in the CDR3. Sequencing used immunoSEQ multiplex PCR; TCRdb keeps in-frame clones, though not all of them. Altogether about 2.1 million clones are present, 85% to 95% being singletons, with the ten largest covering under 2%. CD45RO-negative, CCR7-selected cells formed the naive CD8 fraction, which excluded terminally differentiated effector memory CD45RA+ cells.

What was sequenced was naive CD8+ T cells from PBMCs. The genes are TRBV4-3 and TRBJ2-3, with no clear D. This receptor was identified in a man between 18 and 35 years old in good health. Some clones in this sample may be carry-over from other donors' samples. CDR3 loop: CASSQEAMRPTLSPYF. In nucleotides, the CDR3 is TGCGCCAGCAGCCAAGAGGCTATGAGACCCACACTATCCCCGTATTTT.